This T cell receptor (beta chain) was found in a study of T-cell memory formation after mild COVID-19. Study results and limitations: Memory sampled before infection contained some responding clones, suggesting cross-reactive memory joined.

Constant-segment primers were used for 5'RACE, and the resulting TCR alpha and TCR beta cDNA libraries carried sample barcodes and UMIs. TCRdb re-called the 5' RACE reads with MiXCR, one entry per CDR3 protein. Of roughly 250,000 distinct CDR3 sequences listed, about 15% are singletons. CDR3 length: 14 amino acids. Germline CDR1 reads DFQATT; CDR2 reads SNEGSKA (reference sequence). Trimming at V came to 5 bases and at J to 4 bases, leaving 11 bases not matched to a gene. This clonotype was detected a few times. Its antigen remains unidentified. Sequencing was done on a sample of PBMCs or a T cell subset sorted from them (not recorded which). The sequence was obtained from a man aged 18-30 years who had mild COVID-19 (a few samples of this study predate the infection). Cell type and time point are not known. The gene calls are TRBV20-1 and TRBJ2-7; 7 nucleotides align to TRBD2. The DNA of the CDR3 is TGCAGTGCTGGAGGGGTGAGCGGGGTATACGAGCAGTACTTC. Residues: CSAGGVSGVYEQYF.